What follows describes a single TCR beta chain. Antigen specificity is unknown. Vbeta (60) and Jbeta (13) primers were used in the PCR. Original handling: An analysis that came later counted 60 million to 80 million unique TCR beta chains, around 10 million shared. Clones were read by immunoSEQ multiplex PCR, and TCRdb kept only the in-frame ones, dropping some. Clone size and the V and J calls come from that table; the DNA yielded D and trimming. The sample lists more than 90,000 clones, roughly 70% occurring once. The data belong to a study of cytomegalovirus exposure and HLA in healthy donors. Study results and caveats: 150 or so TCR beta chains were listed as cytomegalovirus-associated. Among immune exposure information, only CMV serostatus was available.

The trim removed 5 bases at V and 6 bases at J, leaving 2 bases unmatched. CDR1 is SEHNR, CDR2 FQNEAQ, per germline (reference sequence). CDR3 length: 14 residues. The sequence came from a man aged 45-65 years in good health and CMV-seronegative. The sample was PBMCs. This chain connects TRBV7-9 to TRBJ2-4; 12 nucleotides match TRBD2. The CDR3 region has the DNA TGTGCCAGCAGCGGGGGACTAGCGGGAAACATTCAGTACTTC. Translated, it gives CASSGGLAGNIQYF.